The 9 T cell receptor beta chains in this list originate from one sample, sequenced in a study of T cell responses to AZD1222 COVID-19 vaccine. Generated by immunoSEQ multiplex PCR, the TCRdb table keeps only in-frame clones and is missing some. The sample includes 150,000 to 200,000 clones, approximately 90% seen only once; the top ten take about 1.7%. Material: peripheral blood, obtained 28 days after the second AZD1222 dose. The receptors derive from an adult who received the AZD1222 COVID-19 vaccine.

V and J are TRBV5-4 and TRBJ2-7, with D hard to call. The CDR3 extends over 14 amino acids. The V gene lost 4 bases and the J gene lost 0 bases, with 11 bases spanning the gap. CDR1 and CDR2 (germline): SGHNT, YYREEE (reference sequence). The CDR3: CASSPGGDSYEQYF. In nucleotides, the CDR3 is TGTGCCAGCAGCCCCGGCGGCGACTCCTACGAGCAGTACTTC.

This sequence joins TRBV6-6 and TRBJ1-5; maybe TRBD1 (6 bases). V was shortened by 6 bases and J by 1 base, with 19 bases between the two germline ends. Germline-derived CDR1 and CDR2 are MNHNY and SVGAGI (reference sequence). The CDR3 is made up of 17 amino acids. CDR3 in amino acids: CASSRTGSGSSNQPQHF. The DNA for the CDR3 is TGTGCCAGCAGCCGAACAGGGTCGGGCTCGAGCAATCAGCCCCAGCATTTT.

The CDR3: CASSIGGLESYTF. CDR3 DNA sequence: TGTGCCAGTAGTATAGGCGGCCTCGAGAGCTACACCTTC. This chain links TRBV19 with TRBJ1-2; D ambiguous. V lost 1 base, J lost 9 bases, and 12 bases lay in between. CDR1 and CDR2 (germline): LNHDA, SQIVND (reference sequence). The CDR3 has 13 residues.

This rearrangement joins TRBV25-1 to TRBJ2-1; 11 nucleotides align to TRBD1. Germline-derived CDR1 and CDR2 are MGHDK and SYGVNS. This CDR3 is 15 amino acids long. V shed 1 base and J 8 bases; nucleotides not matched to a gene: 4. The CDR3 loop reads CASSESGTGGDEQFF. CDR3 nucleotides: TGTGCCAGCAGTGAATCAGGGACAGGGGGAGATGAGCAGTTCTTC. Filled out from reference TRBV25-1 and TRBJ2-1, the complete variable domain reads EADIYQTPRYLVIGTGKKITLECSQTMGHDKMYWYQQDPGMELHLIHYSYGVNSTEKGDLSSESTVSRIRTEHFPLTLESARPSHTSQYLCASSESGTGGDEQFFGPGTRLTVL.

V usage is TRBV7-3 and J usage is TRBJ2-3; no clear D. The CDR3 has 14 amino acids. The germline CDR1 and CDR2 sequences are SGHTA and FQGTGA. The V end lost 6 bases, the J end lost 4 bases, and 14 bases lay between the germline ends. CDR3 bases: TGTGCCAGCAGTTTCCGTAGGCACCCAGATACGCAGTATTTT. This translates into CASSFRRHPDTQYF.

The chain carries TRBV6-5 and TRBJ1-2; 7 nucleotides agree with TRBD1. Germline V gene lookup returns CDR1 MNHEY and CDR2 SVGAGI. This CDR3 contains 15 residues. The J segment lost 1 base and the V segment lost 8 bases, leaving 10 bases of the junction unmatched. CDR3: CASSPGQARNYGYTF. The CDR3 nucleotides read TGTGCCAGCTCCCCAGGACAGGCTCGTAACTATGGCTACACCTTC.

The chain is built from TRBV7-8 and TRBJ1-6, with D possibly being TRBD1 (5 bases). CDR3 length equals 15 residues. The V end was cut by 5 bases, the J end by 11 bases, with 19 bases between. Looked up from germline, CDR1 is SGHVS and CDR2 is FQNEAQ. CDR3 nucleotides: TGTGCCAGCAGCCCTTCCGACAGCGTGAGGGCACCCCTCCACTTT. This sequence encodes CASSPSDSVRAPLHF.

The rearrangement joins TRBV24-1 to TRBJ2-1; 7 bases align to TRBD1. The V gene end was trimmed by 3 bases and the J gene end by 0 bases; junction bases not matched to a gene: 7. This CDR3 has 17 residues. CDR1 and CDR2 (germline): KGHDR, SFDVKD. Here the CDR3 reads CATSDATGAHSYNEQFF. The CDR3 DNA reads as TGTGCCACCAGTGATGCAACAGGGGCCCACTCCTACAATGAGCAGTTCTTC.

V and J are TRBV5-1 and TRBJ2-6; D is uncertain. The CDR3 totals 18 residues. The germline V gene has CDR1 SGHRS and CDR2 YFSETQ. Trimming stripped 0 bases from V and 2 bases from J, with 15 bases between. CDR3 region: CASSLAELGSAGANVLTF. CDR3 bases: TGCGCCAGCAGCTTGGCCGAACTGGGGTCGGCTGGGGCCAACGTCCTGACTTTC. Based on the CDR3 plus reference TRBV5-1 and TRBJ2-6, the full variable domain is KAGVTQTPRYLIKTRGQQVTLSCSPISGHRSVSWYQQTPGQGLQFLFEYFSETQRNKGNFPGRFSGRQFSNSRSEMNVSTLELGDSALYLCASSLAELGSAGANVLTFGAGSRLTVL.